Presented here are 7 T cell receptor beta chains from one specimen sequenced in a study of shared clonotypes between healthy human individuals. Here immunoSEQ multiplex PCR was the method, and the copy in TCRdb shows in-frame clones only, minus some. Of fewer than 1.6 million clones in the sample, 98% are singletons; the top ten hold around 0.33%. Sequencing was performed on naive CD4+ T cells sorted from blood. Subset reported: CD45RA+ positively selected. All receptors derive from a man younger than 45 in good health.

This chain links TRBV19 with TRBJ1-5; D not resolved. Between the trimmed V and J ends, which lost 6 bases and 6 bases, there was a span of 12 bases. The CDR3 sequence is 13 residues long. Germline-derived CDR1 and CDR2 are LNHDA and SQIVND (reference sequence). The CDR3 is CASSEGFGQPQHF. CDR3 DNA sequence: TGTGCCAGTAGCGAGGGTTTCGGTCAGCCCCAGCATTTT.

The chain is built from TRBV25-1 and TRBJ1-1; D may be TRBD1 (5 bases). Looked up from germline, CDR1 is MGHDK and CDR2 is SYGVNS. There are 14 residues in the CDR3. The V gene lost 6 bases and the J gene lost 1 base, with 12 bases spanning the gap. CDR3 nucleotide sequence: TGTGCCAGCAGGATAATGGGGGGGAACACTGAAGCTTTCTTT. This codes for CASRIMGGNTEAFF.

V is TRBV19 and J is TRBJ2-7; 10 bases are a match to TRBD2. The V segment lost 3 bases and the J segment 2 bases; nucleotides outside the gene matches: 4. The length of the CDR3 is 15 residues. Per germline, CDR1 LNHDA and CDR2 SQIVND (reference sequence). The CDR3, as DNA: TGTGCCAGTAGTATTTCACTAGCGGGGACCTACGAGCAGTACTTC. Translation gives CASSISLAGTYEQYF.

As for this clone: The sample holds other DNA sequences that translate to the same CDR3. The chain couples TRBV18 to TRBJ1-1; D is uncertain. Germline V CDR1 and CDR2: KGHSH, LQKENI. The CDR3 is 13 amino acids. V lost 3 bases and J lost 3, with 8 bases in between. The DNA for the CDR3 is TGTGCCAGCTCACCCCTCGCCGACACTGAAGCTTTCTTT. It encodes CASSPLADTEAFF. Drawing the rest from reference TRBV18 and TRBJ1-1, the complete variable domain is NAGVMQNPRHLVRRRGQEARLRCSPMKGHSHVYWYRQLPEEGLKFMVYLQKENIIDESGMPKERFSAEFPKEGPSILRIQQVVRGDSAAYFCASSPLADTEAFFGQGTRLTVV.

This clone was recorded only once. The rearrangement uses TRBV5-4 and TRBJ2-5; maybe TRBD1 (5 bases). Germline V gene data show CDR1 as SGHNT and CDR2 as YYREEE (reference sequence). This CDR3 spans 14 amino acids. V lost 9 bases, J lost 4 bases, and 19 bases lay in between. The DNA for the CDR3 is TGTGCCATCTCGCTTTGGGGCGTCCGAGAGACCCAGTACTTC. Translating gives CAISLWGVRETQYF.

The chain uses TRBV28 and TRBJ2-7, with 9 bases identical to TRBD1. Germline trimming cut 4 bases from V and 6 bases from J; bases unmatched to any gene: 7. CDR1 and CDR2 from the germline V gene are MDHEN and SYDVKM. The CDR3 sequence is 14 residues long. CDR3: CASSSRTGDSEQYF. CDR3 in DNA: TGTGCCAGCAGTTCCCGGACAGGGGATAGCGAGCAGTACTTC.

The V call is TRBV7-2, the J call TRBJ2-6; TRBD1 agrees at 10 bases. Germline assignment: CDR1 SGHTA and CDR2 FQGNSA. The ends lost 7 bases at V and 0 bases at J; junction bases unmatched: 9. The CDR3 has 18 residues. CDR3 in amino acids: CASTIMGTGVSGANVLTF. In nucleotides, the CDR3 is TGTGCCAGCACCATCATGGGGACAGGGGTCTCTGGGGCCAACGTCCTGACTTTC. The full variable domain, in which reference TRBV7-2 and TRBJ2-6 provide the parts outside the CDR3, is GAGVSQSPSNKVTEKGKDVELRCDPISGHTALYWYRQSLGQGLEFLIYFQGNSAPDKSGLPSDRFSAERTGGSVSTLTIQRTQQEDSAVYLCASTIMGTGVSGANVLTFGAGSRLTVL.